This entry lists 32 T cell receptor beta chains sequenced from one sample in a study of CD8+CD57+ T cells in acquired aplastic anemia. Genomic DNA was employed as the template in profiling TCR beta VDJ and CDR3. One entry per CDR3 protein results from TCRdb running MiXCR on the reads. Among under 150,000 distinct CDR3 sequences listed, 35% to 50% were seen once. Sequencing was performed on sorted CD4+, CD8+, or CD8+CD57+ T cells (not recorded which) from PBMCs. The receptors were sampled from a human donor in good health, serving as a control.

This clonotype has ten or more counts. V usage is TRBV7-9 and J usage is TRBJ2-5, with no clear D. The V gene lost 4 bases and the J gene lost 4 bases, with 4 bases spanning the gap. Germline CDR1 SEHNR, CDR2 FQNEAQ (reference sequence). The CDR3 has 11 residues. CDR3 nucleotides: TGTGCCAGCAGCTCCGGAGAGACCCAGTACTTC. Translating it yields CASSSGETQYF. Variable domain in full (rest from reference TRBV7-9 and TRBJ2-5): DTGVSQNPRHKITKRGQNVTFRCDPISEHNRLYWYRQTLGQGPEFLTYFQNEAQLEKSRLLSDRFSAERPKGSFSTLEIQRTEQGDSAMYLCASSSGETQYFGPGTRLLVL.

This clonotype was counted many times. This chain links TRBV20-1 with TRBJ2-1; D is tentatively TRBD1 or TRBD2 (6 bases each). Trimming shortened V by 6 bases and J by 4 bases, and 16 bases separated the two germline ends. The CDR3 consists of 14 residues. Germline CDR1 DFQATT, CDR2 SNEGSKA (reference sequence). CDR3 nucleotides: TGCAGTGCCTCGAGGGGGGCAGCGTACAATGAGCAGTTCTTC. It codes for CSASRGAAYNEQFF.

The chain uses TRBV29-1 and TRBJ2-5; D unresolved. This CDR3 is built from 13 residues. Trimming cost V 4 bases and J 1 base, with 10 bases left between them. In germline, CDR1 is SQVTM, CDR2 ANQGSEA. The CDR3 DNA is TGCAGCGTTGTGCAGTTTGGCCAAGAGACCCAGTACTTC. Its protein product is CSVVQFGQETQYF.

Note on this clonotype: A much larger clone lies one base from this, so it may be a read error. This chain uses TRBV19 with TRBJ2-2, with 8 bases aligning to TRBD1. This CDR3 region has 15 residues. The germline V gene encodes CDR1 LNHDA and CDR2 SQIVND (reference sequence). For the CDR3, the DNA is TGTGCCAGTAGCTACAGGGGGATTGACACCGGGGAGCTGCTTTTT. This encodes CASSYRGIDTGELLF.

The gene calls are TRBV7-2 and TRBJ1-2; D is unresolved. V was trimmed by 7 bases and J by 0 bases, leaving 9 bases between them. The CDR3 has 13 residues. CDR1 and CDR2 (germline): SGHTA, FQGNSA. The CDR3 region is CASIDLANYGYTF. The CDR3 DNA reads as TGTGCCAGCATCGACCTGGCTAACTATGGCTACACCTTC.

CDR3: CSSDEPNQETQYF. CDR3 in DNA: TGCAGCAGTGACGAGCCAAACCAAGAGACCCAGTACTTC. This chain links TRBV29-1 with TRBJ2-5; D ambiguous. Germline assignment: CDR1 SQVTM and CDR2 ANQGSEA. This CDR3 has 13 amino acids. Trimming took off 8 bases at V and 0 bases at J, with 13 bases between the two ends.

Worth noting for this clonotype: Sequence at one end of the junction differs from germline and may be a read error. The chain has TRBV11-3 and TRBJ2-5; maybe TRBD2 (5 bases). The germline V gene encodes CDR1 SGHNT and CDR2 YENEEA. CDR3 length equals 14 residues. The chain's CDR3 is CPSSLSLSEETQYF. DNA of the CDR3: TGTCCCAGCAGCTTATCCCTTAGCGAAGAGACCCAGTACTTC.

On this clonotype itself: One junction end does not reproduce the germline sequence, and a read error may be involved. The V call is TRBV19, the J call TRBJ1-5; the match to TRBD1 covers 9 bases. Germline assignment: CDR1 LNHDA and CDR2 SQIVND (reference sequence). CDR3 length: 15 amino acids. CDR3 DNA sequence: TGTGCCAGTAGTATAGATCGGACAGGGGCTCAGCCCCAGCATTTC. The encoded protein is CASSIDRTGAQPQHF.

This clonotype was observed many times. The CDR3 protein is CASSWASTEAFF. In DNA form, the CDR3 reads TGTGCCAGTAGTTGGGCGTCCACTGAAGCTTTCTTT. V usage is TRBV19 and J usage is TRBJ1-1, with no clear D. This CDR3 has 12 residues. Trimming pared 5 bases from V and 4 bases from J, leaving 8 bases between. Germline CDR1 and CDR2: LNHDA and SQIVND (reference sequence).

This clonotype was observed many times. The chain links TRBV6-1 to TRBJ2-5; 8 bases map to TRBD2. The CDR3 covers 14 residues. Per germline, CDR1 MNHNS and CDR2 SASEGT. V dropped 6 bases and J dropped 5; count of bases not matched to a gene: 8. This CDR3 is CASRTGGPIETQYF. DNA of the CDR3: TGTGCCAGCAGAACGGGAGGGCCAATTGAGACCCAGTACTTC.

This clonotype was observed many times. This chain uses TRBV12-3 or TRBV12-4 with TRBJ1-3; D gene unclear. V was trimmed by 5 bases and J by 0 bases, leaving 8 bases between them. This CDR3 has 14 residues. CDR3 nucleotide sequence: TGTGCCAGCAGTCGGAGGGCCTCTGGAAACACCATATATTTT. Protein sequence: CASSRRASGNTIYF.

This clonotype was picked up one time. The chain uses TRBV11-1 and TRBJ2-7, with a possible D match to TRBD2 (7 bases). CDR3 length: 16 residues. CDR1 is SGHAT and CDR2 is FQDESV in the germline V gene (reference sequence). V lost 5 bases to trimming and J lost 2 bases, with 19 bases between them. The CDR3 DNA reads TGTGCCAGCAGCCCAGACGGGGGGCAGAGGGCCTACGAGCAGTACTTC. Encoded protein: CASSPDGGQRAYEQYF.

This clonotype was counted ten times or more. The chain recombines TRBV3-1 with TRBJ2-7, with TRBD1 as a possible D gene (6 bases). Germline-derived CDR1 and CDR2 are LGHDT and YNNKEL (reference sequence). This CDR3 contains 14 residues. Trimming took 5 bases from V and 3 from J, leaving 14 bases between them. DNA for the CDR3: TGTGCCAGCAGCTTGGGACAAAAACTCTACGAGCAGTACTTC. Translation gives CASSLGQKLYEQYF.

This chain links TRBV2 with TRBJ2-1; 14 nucleotides agree with TRBD2. Trimming removed 6 bases from V and 7 bases from J; junction bases left unmatched: 5. The CDR3 contains 15 residues. Germline-derived CDR1 and CDR2 are SNHLY and FYNNEI. CDR3 in amino acids: CASRPGTSGSNEQFF. CDR3 sequence (DNA): TGTGCCAGCAGACCCGGGACTAGCGGGAGTAATGAGCAGTTCTTC.

The chain links TRBV7-3 to TRBJ1-1; no clear D. The germline gives CDR1 SGHTA, CDR2 FQGTGA. The CDR3 has 13 amino acids. V was clipped by 5 bases and J by 8 bases, with 15 bases between them. Written as DNA, the CDR3 is TGTGCCAGCAGCCCAAGAGGGCTGGACGAAGCTTTCTTT. It yields the protein CASSPRGLDEAFF.

Many counts were recorded for this clonotype. The chain employs TRBV19 and TRBJ1-2; 8 bases align to TRBD1. The CDR3 is 13 residues long. Per germline, CDR1 LNHDA and CDR2 SQIVND (reference sequence). V shed 5 bases, J shed 5 bases, and the junction held 4 bases outside the gene matches. The CDR3 bases are TGTGCCAGTAGTTGGGGACAGGCTTATGGCTACACCTTC. Amino acid sequence: CASSWGQAYGYTF.

The rearrangement links TRBV4-1 to TRBJ1-4, with D possibly being TRBD1 (6 bases). CDR1 is MGHRA, CDR2 YSYEKL, per germline. The CDR3 totals 16 residues. V was cut by 2 bases and J by 4 bases, with 14 bases left in between. CDR3 in DNA: TGCGCCAGCAGCCAACTGTATCGGGACATTAATGAAAAACTGTTTTTT. Its translation is CASSQLYRDINEKLFF.

This chain joins TRBV5-1 and TRBJ2-7; 9 bases map to TRBD1. Germline trimming cut 4 bases from V and 6 bases from J; bases unmatched to any gene: 8. Germline V CDR1 and CDR2: SGHRS, YFSETQ. CDR3 length equals 14 residues. DNA for the CDR3: TGCGCCAGCAGCCATGGACAGGGGAAGGGCGAGCAGTACTTC. Its protein is CASSHGQGKGEQYF.

This clonotype has ten or more counts. The V and J genes are TRBV5-1 and TRBJ1-1; D is uncertain. Trimming took 4 bases from V and 3 from J, leaving 16 bases between them. CDR3 size: 15 residues. Per the germline V gene, CDR1 is SGHRS and CDR2 is YFSETQ. The chain's CDR3 is CASSRKPSRDTEAFF. The DNA for the CDR3 is TGCGCCAGCAGCCGGAAACCCTCCCGGGACACTGAAGCTTTCTTT.

This chain connects TRBV29-1 to TRBJ1-2; possibly TRBD1 for D (5 bases). CDR1 and CDR2 (germline): SQVTM, ANQGSEA. CDR3 length equals 13 residues. With 1 base removed from V and 0 bases from J, the gap between germline ends came to 6 bases. The CDR3 DNA is TGCAGCGTTGAAGCCAGGGCTAACTATGGCTACACCTTC. It is translated as CSVEARANYGYTF.

The chain is built from TRBV27 and TRBJ2-1; TRBD2 agrees at 7 bases. This CDR3 spans 15 amino acids. After removal of 7 bases from V and 1 base from J, the junction contained 7 bases not matched to a gene. Germline CDR1 and CDR2: MNHEY and SMNVEV (reference sequence). In DNA, the CDR3 is TGTGCCAGCAACGGTGGGGGGGGGTCCTACAATGAGCAGTTCTTC. This translates into CASNGGGGSYNEQFF.

The V gene is TRBV20-1, the J gene TRBJ1-6, with 7 positions matching TRBD1. The CDR3 contains 16 residues. In germline, CDR1 is DFQATT, CDR2 SNEGSKA (reference sequence). With V trimmed by 1 base and J by 5 bases, 8 bases remained unmatched. The CDR3 protein is CSARVSGTADNSPLHF. CDR3 DNA sequence: TGCAGTGCTAGAGTATCCGGGACAGCCGATAATTCACCCCTCCACTTT.

This clonotype has ten or more counts. The chain uses TRBV29-1 and TRBJ2-7, with D possibly being TRBD2 (6 bases). Deletions cut 5 bases from V and 0 bases from J, with 14 bases between. The V gene's germline CDR1 is SQVTM and CDR2 ANQGSEA. The CDR3 totals 14 residues. The CDR3 region is CSVSPGLHSYEQYF. As DNA, the CDR3 is TGCAGCGTTTCACCGGGACTGCACTCCTACGAGCAGTACTTC.

This clonotype was observed a handful of times. The chain recombines TRBV12-3 or TRBV12-4 with TRBJ2-5; 15 nucleotides line up with TRBD2. The length of the CDR3 is 14 residues. V was clipped by 11 bases and J by 2 bases; unmatched bases: 3. DNA of the CDR3: TGTGCCGGCGGGACTAGCGGGGGGCAAGAGACCCAGTACTTC. Translating it yields CAGGTSGGQETQYF.

This clonotype appeared many times. The rearrangement joins TRBV9 to TRBJ1-1; D possibly corresponds to TRBD1 (5 bases). Per germline, CDR1 SGDLS and CDR2 YYNGEE. CDR3 size: 15 residues. The V end was cut by 3 bases, the J end by 5 bases, with 17 bases between. CDR3 region: CASSAAPGTETEAFF. The CDR3 DNA reads TGTGCCAGCAGCGCAGCCCCCGGGACGGAAACTGAAGCTTTCTTT.

This clonotype was seen at least ten times. The chain is built from TRBV12-5 and TRBJ2-7; D assignment may be TRBD1 or TRBD2 (5 bases each). The CDR3 runs to 17 residues. The germline gives CDR1 LGHNT, CDR2 FRNRAP. V was pared by 1 base and J by 7 bases, with 23 bases between. The CDR3 sequence is CASGLDRGVRGLQEQYF. The DNA for the CDR3 is TGTGCTAGTGGTTTGGACCGAGGGGTCAGAGGGCTCCAGGAGCAGTACTTC.

The chain recombines TRBV15 with TRBJ1-2; D is unclear. V shed 3 bases and J shed 4 bases, with 12 bases lying between them. CDR3 length: 14 residues. Looked up from germline, CDR1 is LNHNV and CDR2 is YYDKDF (reference sequence). CDR3 region: CATSRSVGLYGYTF. CDR3 sequence (DNA): TGTGCCACCAGCAGGTCTGTAGGGCTCTATGGCTACACCTTC. Full variable domain (rest looked up from reference TRBV15 and TRBJ1-2): DAMVIQNPRYQVTQFGKPVTLSCSQTLNHNVMYWYQQKSSQAPKLLFHYYDKDFNNEADTPDNFQSRRPNTSFCFLDIRSPGLGDTAMYLCATSRSVGLYGYTFGSGTRLTVV.

The DNA of the CDR3 is TGCAGCGTTGAGACTAGCGGGGGGACCTACGAGCAGTACTTC. It translates to CSVETSGGTYEQYF. The chain recombines TRBV29-1 with TRBJ2-7, with 13 bases matching TRBD2. The V and J ends lost 3 bases and 2 bases, in that order; junction bases with no gene match: 1. The CDR3 totals 14 residues. CDR1 SQVTM and CDR2 ANQGSEA come from the germline V gene.

This clonotype is deemed medium-sized. The chain employs TRBV7-7 and TRBJ2-7, with TRBD1 matching 7 bases. The length of the CDR3 is 13 residues. V lost 5 bases to trimming and J lost 3 bases; unmatched junction nucleotides: 4. The V gene's germline CDR1 is SSHAT and CDR2 FNYEAQ (reference sequence). CDR3 protein: CASSRDSGYEQYF. The CDR3 DNA is TGTGCCAGCAGCCGGGACAGCGGCTACGAGCAGTACTTC.

This clonotype came up many times. The chain combines TRBV6-1 with TRBJ1-2; D remains ambiguous. Trimming took off 2 bases at V and 8 bases at J, with 6 bases between the two ends. The CDR3 is made up of 11 amino acids. The germline CDR1 and CDR2 sequences are MNHNS and SASEGT. DNA of the CDR3: TGTGCCAGCAGTGAAAGGTGGGGCTACACCTTC. It encodes CASSERWGYTF.

This clonotype was seen a few times. The rearrangement uses TRBV6-1 and TRBJ2-5; the D gene is possibly TRBD2 (5 bases). Per germline, CDR1 MNHNS and CDR2 SASEGT. This CDR3 has 13 amino acids. Trimming took 6 bases from V and 5 from J, leaving 13 bases between them. The CDR3 DNA is TGTGCCAGCAGGGCGGGTTCAATCGAGACCCAGTACTTC. Its translation is CASRAGSIETQYF.

The chain joins TRBV29-1 to TRBJ1-2, with TRBD1 matching 8 bases. Germline V gene sequence: CDR1 SQVTM, CDR2 ANQGSEA. V shed 8 bases, J shed 4 bases, and the junction held 9 bases outside the gene matches. The CDR3 runs 13 residues. The CDR3 sequence: CSSRQGLSYGYTF. DNA of the CDR3: TGCAGCAGTAGACAGGGGCTCAGCTATGGCTACACCTTC.